A single sample is the source of the 22 T cell receptor beta chains below, sequenced in a study of cytomegalovirus exposure and HLA in healthy donors. Amplification used 60 Vbeta primers and 13 Jbeta primers. Clones were read by immunoSEQ multiplex PCR, and TCRdb kept only the in-frame ones, dropping some. The data contain tens of thousands of clones, over 60% of them singletons. Source material: PBMCs. These receptor sequences come from a woman aged 25-40 years in good health and CMV-seronegative.

The rearrangement joins TRBV25-1 to TRBJ1-2; TRBD1 matches 7 bases. From germline, CDR1 is MGHDK and CDR2 SYGVNS. This CDR3 region has 14 residues. With 2 bases clipped from V and 8 bases from J, the junction kept 8 bases outside the gene matches. CDR3 region: CASSELDRTLGYTF. DNA of the CDR3: TGTGCCAGCAGTGAACTGGACAGGACGTTAGGCTACACCTTC.

The sample holds a few counts of this clone. The chain is built from TRBV10-3 and TRBJ1-5; a possible D gene is TRBD1 (6 bases). The CDR3 length is 13 residues. From germline, CDR1 is ENHRY and CDR2 SYGVKD. With 6 bases removed from V and 2 bases from J, the gap between germline ends came to 8 bases. The CDR3 sequence: CAIRPGGNQPQHF. CDR3 nucleotides: TGTGCCATCAGGCCAGGGGGCAATCAGCCCCAGCATTTT.

V and J are TRBV4-2 and TRBJ2-1; 12 bases match TRBD2. J was trimmed by 7 bases and V by 3 bases; bases with no gene match: 4. CDR1 is LGHNA, CDR2 YNFKEQ, per germline. The CDR3 runs 15 residues. The CDR3 region is CASSQGLAGINEQFF. The CDR3 DNA is TGTGCCAGCAGCCAGGGACTAGCGGGTATAAATGAGCAGTTCTTC.

As to this clone: One end of the junction does not line up with germline, which may come from a read error. The chain is built from TRBV7-9 and TRBJ1-2; the D is unclear. Germline V gives CDR1 SEHNR, CDR2 FQNEAQ (reference sequence). This CDR3 spans 15 amino acids. This chain's CDR3 is CSSSLALTAGYGYTF. CDR3 coding DNA: TGTTCCAGCAGCTTAGCGCTTACCGCGGGGTATGGCTACACCTTC.

V and J are TRBV29-1 and TRBJ2-7, with 7 bases matching TRBD1. V lost 3 bases and J lost 6; bases outside the gene matches: 5. CDR1 SQVTM and CDR2 ANQGSEA come from the germline V gene. This CDR3 comprises 12 residues. The CDR3 coding sequence is TGCAGCGTTGAGTTGGGACAGTGCGAGCAGTACTTC. This translates into CSVELGQCEQYF.

This clone was observed a few times. This chain connects TRBV19 to TRBJ2-1; 8 positions match TRBD2. V trimming: 4 bases; J trimming: 1 base; junction bases outside the gene matches: 3. The CDR3 has 15 residues. In germline, CDR1 is LNHDA, CDR2 SQIVND (reference sequence). CDR3 sequence: CASSRSGSSYNEQFF. CDR3 DNA sequence: TGTGCCAGTAGTAGAAGCGGGAGTTCCTACAATGAGCAGTTCTTC.

The CDR3 nucleotides are TGTGCCAGCAGTCATAACGGGAATGAGCAGTTCTTC. It encodes CASSHNGNEQFF. This sequence joins TRBV11-3 and TRBJ2-1, with D unresolved. The germline V gene encodes CDR1 SGHNT and CDR2 YENEEA. CDR3 size: 12 residues. The V gene lost 6 bases and the J gene lost 7 bases, with 10 bases spanning the gap.

The chain combines TRBV5-4 with TRBJ2-7, with 9 bases that match TRBD1. The germline V gene has CDR1 SGHNT and CDR2 YYREEE (reference sequence). The CDR3 has 14 amino acids. The V segment lost 3 bases and the J segment 4 bases; nucleotides outside the gene matches: 5. CDR3 residues: CASSWGTGNYEQYF. The CDR3 nucleotides read TGTGCCAGCAGCTGGGGGACAGGGAATTACGAGCAGTACTTC.

Comment on this clone: One junction end disagrees with the germline gene, perhaps due to a read error. The CDR3: CASSLGTSGTGELFF. CDR3 nucleotide sequence: TGTGCTAGCAGCCTCGGGACTAGTGGTACCGGGGAGCTGTTTTTT. This chain links TRBV7-7 with TRBJ2-2, with 8 bases lining up with TRBD2. The CDR3 runs to 15 residues. Germline-derived CDR1 and CDR2 are SSHAT and FNYEAQ (reference sequence).

The rearrangement links TRBV29-1 to TRBJ2-5; TRBD1 aligns across 7 bases. V trimming: 7 bases; J trimming: 2 bases; junction bases outside the gene matches: 19. The CDR3 is made up of 17 amino acids. Germline CDR1 SQVTM, CDR2 ANQGSEA. CDR3 loop: CSGQQTGLLALQETQYF. In nucleotides, the CDR3 is TGCAGCGGCCAGCAGACAGGGTTATTGGCCCTACAAGAGACCCAGTACTTC.

This clone was seen once. V is TRBV2 and J is TRBJ1-1; TRBD1 might be the D (6 bases). The CDR3 is 13 amino acids. CDR1 is SNHLY and CDR2 is FYNNEI in the germline V gene. V dropped 3 bases and J dropped 8 bases, with 13 bases sitting between them. In DNA form, the CDR3 reads TGTGCCAGCAGTGAGGCGGGGGGGCGAGAAGCTTTCTTT. Amino acid sequence: CASSEAGGREAFF.

The chain has TRBV15 and TRBJ2-1; the match to TRBD2 covers 7 bases. J lost 3 bases, V lost 0 bases, and 2 bases had no gene match. Germline-derived CDR1 and CDR2 are LNHNV and YYDKDF (reference sequence). The CDR3 is made up of 15 amino acids. The CDR3: CATSRDAGVYNEQFF. In DNA form, the CDR3 reads TGTGCCACCAGCAGAGACGCGGGAGTCTACAATGAGCAGTTCTTC.

The rearrangement joins TRBV11-2 to TRBJ1-3, with 8 bases lining up with TRBD1. V lost 0 bases, J lost 8 bases, and 6 bases stayed unmatched. CDR1 SGHAT and CDR2 FQNNGV come from the germline V gene. The CDR3 loop spans 15 amino acids. CDR3 nucleotides: TGTGCCAGCAGCTTAGAACTCGGACAGGGCTACACCATATATTTT. Its translation is CASSLELGQGYTIYF.

The chain employs TRBV6-1 and TRBJ2-7; D may be TRBD1 (6 bases). Trimming cost V 6 bases and J 3 bases, with 15 bases left between them. The CDR3 spans 14 residues. Germline values: CDR1 MNHNS, CDR2 SASEGT. This chain's CDR3 is CASRAFRDNYEQYV. In DNA, the CDR3 is TGTGCCAGCAGAGCCTTTCGGGACAACTACGAGCAGTACGTC.

The V gene is TRBV2, the J gene TRBJ1-5; possible D gene TRBD1, 6 bases. Germline CDR1 and CDR2: SNHLY and FYNNEI. The CDR3 consists of 14 residues. V dropped 7 bases and J dropped 1 base, with 11 bases sitting between them. Written as DNA, the CDR3 is TGTGCCAGCACCCTCGGGACAAGCAATCAGCCCCAGCATTTT. Translated, it gives CASTLGTSNQPQHF. The variable domain in full, completed from reference TRBV2 and TRBJ1-5, reads EPEVTQTPSHQVTQMGQEVILRCVPISNHLYFYWYRQILGQKVEFLVSFYNNEISEKSEIFDDQFSVERPDGSNFTLKIRSTKLEDSAMYFCASTLGTSNQPQHFGDGTRLSIL.

The chain couples TRBV30 to TRBJ1-4, with a tentative D call TRBD1 (6 bases). Looked up from germline, CDR1 is GTSNPN and CDR2 is SVGIG (reference sequence). The V end lost 5 bases, the J end lost 6 bases, and 22 bases lay between the germline ends. The CDR3 consists of 16 residues. In nucleotides, the CDR3 is TGTGCCTGGGGTCTCTCTCTCAGGGGCGGAGATGAAAAACTGTTTTTT. Translation gives CAWGLSLRGGDEKLFF.

The chain has TRBV6-6 and TRBJ1-5; D call uncertain. V was pared by 9 bases and J by 2 bases, with 14 bases between. CDR1 MNHNY and CDR2 SVGAGI come from the germline V gene (reference sequence). The CDR3 consists of 14 residues. DNA of the CDR3: TGTGCCAGTGCCGAGGGAGTAGGCAATCAGCCCCAGCATTTT. It codes for CASAEGVGNQPQHF.

The chain carries TRBV28 and TRBJ2-4; D uncertain. Germline assignment: CDR1 MDHEN and CDR2 SYDVKM. The CDR3 runs 14 residues. Trimming removed 5 bases from V and 5 bases from J, with 13 bases in between. In DNA form, the CDR3 reads TGTGCCAGCAGTCTAAGTGGGCCACAAAACATTCAGTACTTC. It translates to CASSLSGPQNIQYF. Full variable domain (rest looked up from reference TRBV28 and TRBJ2-4): DVKVTQSSRYLVKRTGEKVFLECVQDMDHENMFWYRQDPGLGLRLIYFSYDVKMKEKGDIPEGYSVSREKKERFSLILESASTNQTSMYLCASSLSGPQNIQYFGAGTRLSVL.

The chain links TRBV5-4 to TRBJ2-2; 12 bases line up with TRBD2. The trim removed 4 bases at V and 7 bases at J, leaving 8 bases unmatched. CDR1 and CDR2 (germline): SGHNT, YYREEE (reference sequence). This CDR3 is built from 16 residues. The DNA for the CDR3 is TGTGCCAGCAGCCCCCGGACTAGCGGGATCGTCGGGGAGCTGTTTTTT. It encodes CASSPRTSGIVGELFF.

This clone was counted only a few times. The V call is TRBV5-6, the J call TRBJ2-3; 7 bases align to TRBD1. The CDR3 length is 14 residues. Per germline, CDR1 SGHDT and CDR2 YYEEEE. Trimming took 6 bases from V and 2 from J; bases not matched to a gene: 6. In nucleotides, the CDR3 is TGTGCCAGCATCTTAGGGGGCATCACAGATACGCAGTATTTT. Protein sequence: CASILGGITDTQYF.

This chain links TRBV14 with TRBJ1-2; possibly TRBD1 for D (6 bases). The CDR3 contains 12 residues. Germline V gene sequence: CDR1 SGHDN, CDR2 FVKESK. V was clipped by 3 bases and J by 8 bases, with 10 bases between them. In nucleotides, the CDR3 is TGTGCCAGCAGCCAGGGGACAAGGGGCTACACCTTC. Its translation is CASSQGTRGYTF.

The chain recombines TRBV28 with TRBJ1-2, with 7 bases aligning to TRBD1. The CDR3 covers 13 residues. The germline V gene has CDR1 MDHEN and CDR2 SYDVKM. V shed 5 bases and J 3 bases; nucleotides not matched to a gene: 3. CDR3 sequence reads: CASSPQGDYGYTF. CDR3 nucleotide sequence: TGTGCCAGCAGTCCCCAGGGGGACTATGGCTACACCTTC.